What follows are 4 T cell receptor beta chains derived from one specimen sequenced in a study of shared clonotypes between healthy human individuals. Profiling relied on immunoSEQ multiplex PCR, and the TCRdb table lists in-frame clones only, not all of them. The sample contains more than 2 million clones, almost 96% of which appear only once. Sample: naive CD4+ T cells sorted from blood. This sample's subset: CD45RA+ positively selected. These receptors came from a man younger than 30 in good health.

The chain couples TRBV5-4 to TRBJ2-7; 7 nucleotides line up with TRBD2. After removal of 4 bases from V and 6 bases from J, the junction contained 19 bases not matched to a gene. CDR1 is SGHNT, CDR2 YYREEE, per germline (reference sequence). This CDR3 comprises 17 residues. The CDR3 sequence is CASSRGGGSVMRPEQYF. The CDR3 DNA follows: TGTGCCAGCAGCCGTGGTGGCGGGAGCGTTATGAGGCCCGAGCAGTACTTC.

The rearrangement joins TRBV18 to TRBJ1-4, with D possibly TRBD1 on 5 matching bases. The germline V gene has CDR1 KGHSH and CDR2 LQKENI. The V end was cut by 2 bases, the J end by 8 bases, with 12 bases between. This CDR3 spans 14 amino acids. The DNA for the CDR3 is TGTGCCAGCTCACCATTAGGGACGGGGGAAAAACTGTTTTTT. Translated, it gives CASSPLGTGEKLFF.

The rearrangement uses TRBV6-5 and TRBJ2-2, with D unresolved. This CDR3 spans 15 amino acids. Germline V CDR1 and CDR2: MNHEY, SVGAGI. V lost 1 base and J lost 6, with 12 bases in between. CDR3: CASSYLGIGPGELFF. The DNA of the CDR3 is TGTGCCAGCAGTTACTTAGGGATAGGACCCGGGGAGCTGTTTTTT.

This clone has only one observation. The chain has TRBV30 and TRBJ2-5; D perhaps matches TRBD1 (6 bases). The CDR3 covers 13 residues. V was cut by 8 bases and J by 1 base, with 14 bases left in between. The germline CDR1 and CDR2 sequences are GTSNPN and SVGIG (reference sequence). The DNA for the CDR3 is TGTGCCAGAAGGACAGCCCCCCAAGAGACCCAGTACTTC. It yields the protein CARRTAPQETQYF.